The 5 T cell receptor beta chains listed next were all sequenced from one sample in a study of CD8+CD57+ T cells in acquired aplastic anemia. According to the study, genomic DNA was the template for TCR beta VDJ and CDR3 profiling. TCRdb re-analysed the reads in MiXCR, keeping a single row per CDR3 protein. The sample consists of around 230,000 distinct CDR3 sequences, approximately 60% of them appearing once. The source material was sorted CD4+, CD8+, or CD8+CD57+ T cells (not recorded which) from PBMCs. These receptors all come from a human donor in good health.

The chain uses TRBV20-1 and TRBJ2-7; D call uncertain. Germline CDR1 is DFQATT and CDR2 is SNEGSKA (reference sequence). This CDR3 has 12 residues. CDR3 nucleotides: TGCACCCCCGCCGGGTACTCCTACGAGCAGTACTTC. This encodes CTPAGYSYEQYF.

The DNA for the CDR3 is TGTGCCAGCAGCTTATGGGGAGGGCAGCCCCAGCATTTT. It specifies CASSLWGGQPQHF. J is TRBJ1-5 and V is TRBV7-9; D remains ambiguous. V gave up 2 bases and J gave up 7 bases, with 9 bases separating them. The CDR3 runs to 13 residues. Germline CDR1 is SEHNR and CDR2 is FQNEAQ (reference sequence).

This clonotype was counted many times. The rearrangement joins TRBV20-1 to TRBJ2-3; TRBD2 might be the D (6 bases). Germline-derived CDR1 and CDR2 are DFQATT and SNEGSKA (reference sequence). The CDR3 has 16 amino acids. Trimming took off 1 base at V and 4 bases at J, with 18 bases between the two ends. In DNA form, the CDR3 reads TGCAGTGCTAGAGGGGTGACGGGAGCGCGCCCAGATACGCAGTATTTT. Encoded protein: CSARGVTGARPDTQYF.

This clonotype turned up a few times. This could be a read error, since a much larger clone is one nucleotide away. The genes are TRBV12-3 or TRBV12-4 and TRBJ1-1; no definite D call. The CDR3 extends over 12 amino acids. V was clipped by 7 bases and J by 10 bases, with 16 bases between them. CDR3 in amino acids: CASTKRVWLAFF. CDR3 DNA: TGTGCCAGCACCAAAAGGGTGTGGCTAGCTTTCTTT.

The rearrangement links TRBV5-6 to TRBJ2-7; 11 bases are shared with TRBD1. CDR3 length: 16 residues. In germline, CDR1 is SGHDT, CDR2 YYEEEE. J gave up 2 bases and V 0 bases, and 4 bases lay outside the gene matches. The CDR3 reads CASSLAPGQGAYEQYF. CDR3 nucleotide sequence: TGTGCCAGCAGCTTGGCCCCGGGACAGGGGGCCTACGAGCAGTACTTC.